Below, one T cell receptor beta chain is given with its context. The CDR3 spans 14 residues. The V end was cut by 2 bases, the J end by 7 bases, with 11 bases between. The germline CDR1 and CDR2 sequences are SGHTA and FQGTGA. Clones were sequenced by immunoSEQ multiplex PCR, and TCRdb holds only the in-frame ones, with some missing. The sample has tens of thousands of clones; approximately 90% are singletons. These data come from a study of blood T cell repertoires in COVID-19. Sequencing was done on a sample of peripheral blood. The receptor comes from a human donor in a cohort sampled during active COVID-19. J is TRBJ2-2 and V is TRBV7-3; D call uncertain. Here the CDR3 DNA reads TGTGCCAGCAGCTTAGAGAGGTTGGGCGGGGAGCTGTTTTTT. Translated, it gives CASSLERLGGELFF.